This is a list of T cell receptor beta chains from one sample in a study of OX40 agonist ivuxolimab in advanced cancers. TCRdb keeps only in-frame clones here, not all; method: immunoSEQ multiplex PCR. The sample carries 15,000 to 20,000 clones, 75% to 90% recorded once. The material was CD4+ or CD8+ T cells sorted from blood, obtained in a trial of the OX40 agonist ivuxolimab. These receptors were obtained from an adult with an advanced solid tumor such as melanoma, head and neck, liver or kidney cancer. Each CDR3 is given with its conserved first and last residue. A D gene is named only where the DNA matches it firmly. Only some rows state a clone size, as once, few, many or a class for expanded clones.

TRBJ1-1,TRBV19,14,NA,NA,TGTGCCAGTACCCAGGGAAGGATGAGCACTGAAGCTTTCTTT,CASTQGRMSTEAFF
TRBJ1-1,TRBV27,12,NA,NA,TGTGCCAGCAGGGGGGGGAGCCCTGAAGCTTTCTTT,CASRGGSPEAFF
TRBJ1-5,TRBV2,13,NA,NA,TGTGCCAGCAGAGGGGCAATGGGAGGGCCCCAGCATTTT,CASRGAMGGPQHF
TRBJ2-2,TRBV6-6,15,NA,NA,TGTGCCAGCAGTTACCAGGGTGGGACAACCGGGGAGCTGTTTTTT,CASSYQGGTTGELFF
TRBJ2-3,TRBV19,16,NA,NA,TGTGCCAGTAGTATAGATCTTACCGCCTACACAGATACGCAGTATTTT,CASSIDLTAYTDTQYF
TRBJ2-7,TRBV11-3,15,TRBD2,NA,TGTGCCAGCAGCCGGTCTAGCGGCCAGTCCTACGAGCAGTACTTC,CASSRSSGQSYEQYF
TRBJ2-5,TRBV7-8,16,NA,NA,TGTGCCAGCAGCCTCCCGCGCGGTGCCGTCCAAGAGACCCAGTACTTC,CASSLPRGAVQETQYF
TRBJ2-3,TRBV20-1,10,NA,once,TGCAGTGCGCATACAGATACGCAGTATTTT,CSAHTDTQYF
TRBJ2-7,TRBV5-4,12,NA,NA,TGTGCCAGCAGCTGGGAACTGAGCGAGCAGTACTTC,CASSWELSEQYF
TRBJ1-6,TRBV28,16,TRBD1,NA,TGTGCCAGCAGTTTATGGGGGACAGAGCCTAATTCACCCCTCCACTTT,CASSLWGTEPNSPLHF
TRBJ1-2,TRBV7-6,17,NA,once,TGTGCCAGCAGCTTAGAGGGAGCGGGGGCGAAGAGCTATGGCTACACCTTC,CASSLEGAGAKSYGYTF
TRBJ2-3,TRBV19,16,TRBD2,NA,TGTGCCAGTAGTCCCCTCCAGACTAGCGCGACAGATACGCAGTATTTT,CASSPLQTSATDTQYF
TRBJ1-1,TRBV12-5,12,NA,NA,TGTGCTAGTGGTACGGACGGAGTTGAAGCTTTCTTT,CASGTDGVEAFF
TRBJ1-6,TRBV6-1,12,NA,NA,TGTGCCAGCAGTGAAGCTAATTCACCCCTCCACTTT,CASSEANSPLHF
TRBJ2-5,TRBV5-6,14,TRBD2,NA,TGTGCCAGCAGCACTATAGCGGGAGGCGAGACCCAGTACTTC,CASSTIAGGETQYF
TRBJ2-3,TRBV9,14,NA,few,TGTGCCAGCAGCCCGGGCGGGGGCCCAGATACGCAGTATTTT,CASSPGGGPDTQYF
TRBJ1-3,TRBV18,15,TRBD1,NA,TGTGCCAGCTCACCGGGACAGGGAGGTGGAAACACCATATATTTT,CASSPGQGGGNTIYF
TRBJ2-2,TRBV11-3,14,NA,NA,TGTGCCAGCAGCTTAGAAGGGAACACCGGGGAGCTGTTTTTT,CASSLEGNTGELFF
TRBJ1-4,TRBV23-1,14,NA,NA,TGCGCCAGCAGTCAATGGAAGTTTAATGAAAAACTGTTTTTT,CASSQWKFNEKLFF
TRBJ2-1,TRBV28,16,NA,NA,TGTGCCAGCAGTTTATGGCGGCCGTCGACCTACAATGAGCAGTTCTTC,CASSLWRPSTYNEQFF
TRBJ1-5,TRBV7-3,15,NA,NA,TGTGCCAGCAGCTTAACCGGCAGGGGAAATCAGCCCCAGCATTTT,CASSLTGRGNQPQHF
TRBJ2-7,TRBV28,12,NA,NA,TGTGCCAGCAGTGGGGTGGTGGGAGAGCAGTACTTC,CASSGVVGEQYF
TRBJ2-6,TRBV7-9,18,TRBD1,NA,TGTGCCAGCTCCGGAGGCGGACAGGGGGCTTCTGGGGCCAACGTCCTGACTTTC,CASSGGGQGASGANVLTF
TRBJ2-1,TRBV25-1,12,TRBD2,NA,TGTGCCAGCTTAGCGGGAGGTCGGGAGCAGTTCTTC,CASLAGGREQFF
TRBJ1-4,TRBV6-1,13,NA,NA,TGTGCCAGCAGTGACCCCCAAGGCGGAAAACTGTTTTTT,CASSDPQGGKLFF
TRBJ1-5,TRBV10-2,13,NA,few,TGCGCCAGCAGTCTGCAGGGGAATCAGCCCCAGCATTTT,CASSLQGNQPQHF